This record looks at one TCR beta chain sequence and its context. CDR1 is DFQATT, CDR2 SNEGSKA, per germline (reference sequence). This CDR3 comprises 13 residues. TCRdb reprocessed the 5' RACE reads and keeps a single row for each CDR3 protein, giving no DNA. In total, the table holds roughly 160,000 distinct CDR3 sequences. The data were obtained in a study of monozygotic twins with inflammatory bowel disease. The sequence derives from a human donor with ulcerative colitis or Crohn's disease, or a healthy co-twin of an affected twin (not recorded which). The chain combines TRBV20-1 with TRBJ1-1; TCRdb proposes TRBD1, but this gene call is untestable without DNA. The sequencing sample was made of blood. CDR3 residues: CSASGTEYTEAFF.